The clone carrying this T cell receptor beta chain was recorded once. Its antigen remains unknown. Profiling relied on immunoSEQ multiplex PCR, and the TCRdb table lists in-frame clones only, not all of them. The data contain roughly 50,000 clones, more than 65% of them seen just once; the ten biggest clones take up more than 3.5%. This record belongs to a study of T cells in tumors after PD-1 blockade. Study conclusions and caveats: Blood contained about 43% of the tumor's TCR clonotypes.

Germline CDR1 is SGHNT and CDR2 is YYREEE (reference sequence). This CDR3 spans 12 amino acids. The ends were cut back, 3 bases at V and 5 bases at J, with 5 bases in the middle. The clonotype comes from a human donor with basal cell carcinoma. The sample in question was PBMCs, obtained before anti-PD-1 treatment. V gene TRBV5-4 combines with J gene TRBJ2-2, with D hard to call. The CDR3 DNA reads as TGTGCCAGCAGCTCCTCTACCGGGGAGCTGTTTTTT. Amino acids: CASSSSTGELFF.